This entry lists 11 T cell receptor beta chains sequenced from one sample in a study of cytomegalovirus exposure and HLA in healthy donors listed by TCRdb under 2017. Library construction relied on the immunoSEQ multiplex PCR assay. A mixture of 60 forward primers for TCR Vbeta segments and 13 reverse primers for TCR Jbeta segments was used in the multiplex PCR. What TCRdb holds here is the immuneACCESS table cut down to in-frame rearrangements. Part of the clones is not present; checked against another copy, under half of the missing clones reflect an unresolved V gene, and the others are unexplained. This sample is represented by over 150,000 clones; around four fifths of them were singletons. Over 10% of the sample is held by the ten biggest clonotypes. Sequencing input: PBMCs. The receptor source for this set is a woman aged 45-60 years in good health and CMV-seropositive.

The chain recombines TRBV10-3 with TRBJ2-2, with D possibly being TRBD1 (6 bases). From germline, CDR1 is ENHRY and CDR2 SYGVKD. Trimming removed 7 bases at V and 5 bases at J, with 17 bases between. The CDR3 totals 15 residues. This chain's CDR3 is CAITTGNSMTGELFF. The CDR3 DNA sequence: TGTGCCATCACCACAGGGAATAGCATGACCGGGGAGCTGTTTTTT.

The chain employs TRBV5-1 and TRBJ1-5; 8 bases match TRBD1. The CDR3 contains 14 residues. With 3 bases clipped from V and 3 bases from J, the junction kept 2 bases outside the gene matches. CDR1 and CDR2 from the germline V gene are SGHRS and YFSETQ. CDR3 in amino acids: CASSSGQANQPQHF. CDR3 in DNA: TGCGCCAGCAGCTCGGGACAGGCCAATCAGCCCCAGCATTTT.

This sequence joins TRBV5-6 and TRBJ1-1; maybe TRBD1 (6 bases). V lost 2 bases and J lost 3, with 11 bases in between. Germline CDR1 and CDR2: SGHDT and YYEEEE. The CDR3 extends over 14 amino acids. The CDR3 spells CASSLTGLDTEAFF. The CDR3 coding sequence is TGTGCCAGCAGCTTAACAGGGTTGGACACTGAAGCTTTCTTT. Drawing the rest from reference TRBV5-6 and TRBJ1-1, the complete variable domain is DAGVTQSPTHLIKTRGQQVTLRCSPKSGHDTVSWYQQALGQGPQFIFQYYEEEERQRGNFPDRFSGHQFPNYSSELNVNALLLGDSALYLCASSLTGLDTEAFFGQGTRLTVV.

This chain uses TRBV28 with TRBJ2-5; D remains ambiguous. The CDR3 is 12 residues long. Germline V lookup: CDR1 MDHEN, CDR2 SYDVKM. Trimming removed 5 bases from V and 5 bases from J, with 9 bases in between. The CDR3 DNA is TGTGCCAGCAGTCTCGAACGGGAGACCCAGTACTTC. Encoded protein: CASSLERETQYF.

This chain uses TRBV7-8 with TRBJ1-6, with D hard to call. Per the germline V gene, CDR1 is SGHVS and CDR2 is FQNEAQ. Trimming left V 2 bases short and J 0 bases short, with 20 bases between. The CDR3 is 20 amino acids. As DNA, the CDR3 is TGTGCCAGCAGCTTATCGGGCGCGGGCAGGTTAAGCTCCTATAATTCACCCCTCCACTTT. Encoded protein: CASSLSGAGRLSSYNSPLHF.

This chain connects TRBV19 to TRBJ2-2; 7 nucleotides agree with TRBD1. Germline CDR1 and CDR2: LNHDA and SQIVND (reference sequence). V lost 4 bases and J lost 8; bases outside the gene matches: 13. The CDR3 runs to 16 residues. This CDR3 is CASSTAPDRPDGELFF. The CDR3 DNA reads as TGTGCCAGTAGTACCGCACCGGACAGGCCCGATGGGGAGCTGTTTTTT.

V is TRBV5-1 and J is TRBJ2-1; TRBD2 agrees at 11 bases. Germline assignment: CDR1 SGHRS and CDR2 YFSETQ. The CDR3 covers 18 residues. J lost 4 bases, V lost 0 bases, and 9 bases had no gene match. The CDR3: CASSLEGSGGASYNEQFF. The DNA of the CDR3 is TGCGCCAGCAGCTTGGAGGGTAGCGGGGGGGCGTCATACAATGAGCAGTTCTTC.

Comments on this clone: At one end, the junction sequence differs from germline, possibly due to a read error. The J gene is TRBJ1-6, the V gene TRBV7-3; D is unclear. The CDR3 runs to 13 residues. Germline V lookup: CDR1 SGHTA, CDR2 FQGTGA. The chain's CDR3 is CASSLLRNSPLPF. As DNA, the CDR3 is TGTGCCAGCAGTCTCTTGAGAAATTCACCCCTCCCCTTT.

This chain joins TRBV11-2 and TRBJ1-2, with TRBD1 matching over 9 bases. Losses at the gene ends were 1 base for V and 3 bases for J; bases not matched to a gene: 3. The CDR3 has 15 residues. Germline loops: CDR1 SGHAT, CDR2 FQNNGV. Here the CDR3 DNA reads TGTGCCAGCAGCTTAGGACAGGGGGGCGACTATGGCTACACCTTC. Protein product: CASSLGQGGDYGYTF.

The V call is TRBV5-6, the J call TRBJ1-4, with 11 bases that match TRBD1. The germline gives CDR1 SGHDT, CDR2 YYEEEE. The CDR3 contains 14 residues. The V gene end was trimmed by 2 bases and the J gene end by 8 bases; junction bases not matched to a gene: 2. CDR3 in amino acids: CASSFGTGGEKLFF. The CDR3 coding sequence is TGTGCCAGCAGCTTCGGGACAGGGGGGGAAAAACTGTTTTTT.

This chain connects TRBV27 to TRBJ1-5; maybe TRBD1 (6 bases). Trimming cost V 2 bases and J 4 bases, with 15 bases left between them. Germline values: CDR1 MNHEY, CDR2 SMNVEV (reference sequence). This CDR3 has 16 residues. The CDR3 DNA reads as TGTGCCAGCAGTTTAGGGGGGGGCCGGGGGAATCAGCCCCAGCATTTT. Its translation: CASSLGGGRGNQPQHF.